This entry lists 11 T cell receptor beta chains sequenced from one sample in a study of shared clonotypes between healthy human individuals. Profiled with immunoSEQ multiplex PCR; TCRdb holds only in-frame clones, not every one. The sample contains over 2 million clones, 90% to 95% of which appear only once. The sample taken for sequencing was naive CD4+ T cells sorted from blood. The subset is: CD45RA+ positively selected. The receptors derive from a man younger than 30 in good health.

With respect to this clone: Other nucleotide sequences in the sample specify the same CDR3. The chain links TRBV18 to TRBJ2-1; D remains unclear. The CDR3 is 11 amino acids. Germline V lookup: CDR1 KGHSH, CDR2 LQKENI. Trimming removed 3 bases from V and 7 bases from J, with 4 bases in between. CDR3 bases: TGTGCCAGCTCACCGAAGAATGAGCAGTTCTTC. Its translation: CASSPKNEQFF.

This clone was recorded a few times. The chain links TRBV28 to TRBJ2-3, with D possibly TRBD1 on 6 matching bases. This CDR3 spans 19 amino acids. The V end lost 3 bases, the J end lost 3 bases, and 25 bases lay between the germline ends. CDR1 and CDR2 from the germline V gene are MDHEN and SYDVKM. The CDR3 DNA reads TGTGCCAGCAGTTTGGGTCTCATCGCCGGCTGGGGGCCTACAGATACGCAGTATTTT. It is translated as CASSLGLIAGWGPTDTQYF.

J is TRBJ2-2 and V is TRBV5-1; D unclear. The germline CDR1 and CDR2 sequences are SGHRS and YFSETQ. This CDR3 comprises 16 residues. Trimming cost V 2 bases and J 3 bases, with 14 bases left between them. CDR3 region: CASSFRGPSDTGELFF. The DNA of the CDR3 is TGCGCCAGCAGCTTCAGAGGACCGAGTGACACCGGGGAGCTGTTTTTT.

This rearrangement joins TRBV11-2 to TRBJ2-1; D unresolved. V lost 1 base, J lost 7 bases, and 14 bases lay in between. The germline gives CDR1 SGHAT, CDR2 FQNNGV. This CDR3 is 15 amino acids long. CDR3 loop: CASSLAGTTRNEQFF. Written as DNA, the CDR3 is TGTGCCAGCAGCTTAGCGGGTACAACCCGGAATGAGCAGTTCTTC.

In this sample, this clone turned up once. The chain has TRBV5-1 and TRBJ1-4, with 11 bases lining up with TRBD1. There are 16 residues in the CDR3. Germline V gene sequence: CDR1 SGHRS, CDR2 YFSETQ. The ends lost 4 bases at V and 5 bases at J; junction bases unmatched: 7. CDR3: CASSQRTGGLNEKLFF. DNA of the CDR3: TGCGCCAGCAGCCAACGGACAGGGGGCCTAAATGAAAAACTGTTTTTT.

In this sample, this clone turned up once. The genes are TRBV18 and TRBJ1-4; tentatively, D is TRBD1 (6 bases). Trimming cost V 3 bases and J 0 bases, with 14 bases left between them. The CDR3 has 17 residues. Germline CDR1 KGHSH, CDR2 LQKENI. CDR3 residues: CASSPRDTLATNEKLFF. The CDR3 coding sequence is TGTGCCAGCTCACCGCGGGACACCCTTGCAACTAATGAAAAACTGTTTTTT.

The chain has TRBV29-1 and TRBJ2-2, with D possibly TRBD2 on 5 matching bases. The CDR3 spans 14 residues. The V and J ends lost 6 bases and 4 bases respectively, with 15 bases between them. From germline, CDR1 is SQVTM and CDR2 ANQGSEA. In DNA, the CDR3 is TGCAGCGTCGGCCTTACTAGAAGCACCGGGGAGCTGTTTTTT. Amino acid sequence: CSVGLTRSTGELFF.

The CDR3 protein is CASSQGQQANYGYTF. CDR3 DNA sequence: TGTGCCAGCAGCCAGGGACAGCAAGCTAACTATGGCTACACCTTC. This rearrangement joins TRBV5-6 to TRBJ1-2; 7 bases are a match to TRBD1. This CDR3 contains 15 residues. The germline CDR1 and CDR2 sequences are SGHDT and YYEEEE. V lost 4 bases, J lost 0 bases, and 6 bases stayed unmatched.

V is TRBV27 and J is TRBJ1-6; 7 nucleotides agree with TRBD1. This CDR3 spans 15 amino acids. CDR1 and CDR2 from the germline V gene are MNHEY and SMNVEV (reference sequence). The ends lost 5 bases at V and 8 bases at J; junction bases unmatched: 9. DNA of the CDR3: TGTGCCAGCAGTCCAACACAGGGGAGAGATTCACCCCTCCACTTT. It translates to CASSPTQGRDSPLHF.

This clone was picked up one time. The CDR3 spells CASSILQGANHEQYF. Here the CDR3 DNA reads TGTGCCAGCAGTATACTACAGGGGGCGAACCACGAGCAGTACTTC. The V gene is TRBV6-7, the J gene TRBJ2-7; TRBD1 matches at 9 bases. TRBV6-7 is labeled an ORF, and its function is uncertain. CDR3 length: 15 amino acids. J lost 5 bases, V lost 5 bases, and 10 bases had no gene match.

The chain employs TRBV5-1 and TRBJ1-2; 7 nucleotides agree with TRBD1. CDR1 is SGHRS and CDR2 is YFSETQ in the germline V gene. V shed 0 bases and J 2 bases; nucleotides not matched to a gene: 7. The CDR3 runs 16 residues. The CDR3 DNA follows: TGCGCCAGCAGCTTGGGGTCCCCGACAGGGAACTATGGCTACACCTTC. Translation: CASSLGSPTGNYGYTF.